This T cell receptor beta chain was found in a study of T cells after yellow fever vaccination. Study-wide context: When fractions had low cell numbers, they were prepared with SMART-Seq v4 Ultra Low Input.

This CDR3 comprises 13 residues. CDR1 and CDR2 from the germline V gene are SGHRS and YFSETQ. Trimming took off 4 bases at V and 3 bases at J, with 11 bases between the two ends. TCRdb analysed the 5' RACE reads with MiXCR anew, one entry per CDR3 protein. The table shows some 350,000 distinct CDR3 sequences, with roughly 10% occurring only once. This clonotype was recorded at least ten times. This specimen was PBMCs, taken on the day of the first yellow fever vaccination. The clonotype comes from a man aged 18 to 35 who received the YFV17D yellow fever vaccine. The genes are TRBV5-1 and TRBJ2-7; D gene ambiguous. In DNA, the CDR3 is TGCGCCAGCAGCGTGACCTCAAACTACGAGCAGTACTTC. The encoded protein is CASSVTSNYEQYF.